The next 9 T cell receptor beta chains were all read from a single sample in a study of CD8 T cells in ankylosing spondylitis. General observations from the study: In ankylosing spondylitis blood, a motif of eight highly homologous TCR beta variants appeared characteristic.

Their antigen targets remain unknown. TCRdb reanalysed the 5' RACE reads using MiXCR and keeps one entry per CDR3 protein. The sample includes about 460,000 distinct CDR3 sequences, 5.3% of them seen just once. Sample: blood, either unsorted or a sorted T cell fraction (not recorded which). These receptors were collected from a male donor with ankylosing spondylitis.

This clonotype was seen a handful of times. The rearrangement uses TRBV29-1 and TRBJ1-4; TRBD1 matches at 9 bases. Germline CDR1 reads SQVTM; CDR2 reads ANQGSEA. This CDR3 contains 14 residues. V was clipped by 7 bases and J by 7 bases; unmatched bases: 10. The chain's CDR3 is CSAYPGTGSEKLFF. CDR3 nucleotides: TGCAGCGCATATCCCGGGACAGGGAGTGAAAAACTGTTTTTT.

This clonotype appeared many times. The chain has TRBV20-1 and TRBJ1-5, with D perhaps TRBD1 (6 bases). With 2 bases removed from V and 8 bases from J, the gap between germline ends came to 13 bases. This CDR3 has 13 amino acids. The germline V gene encodes CDR1 DFQATT and CDR2 SNEGSKA (reference sequence). The CDR3: CSARKGGVEPQHF. The CDR3 region has the DNA TGCAGTGCTAGAAAGGGGGGGGTCGAGCCCCAGCATTTT.

This clonotype was seen at least ten times. This chain joins TRBV7-3 and TRBJ1-1; D is possibly TRBD1 (5 bases). V was pared by 5 bases and J by 1 base, with 23 bases between. CDR1 and CDR2 from the germline V gene are SGHTA and FQGTGA. The CDR3 has 18 residues. CDR3 residues: CASSKTPPGQQPNTEAFF. The CDR3 bases are TGTGCCAGCAGCAAAACCCCCCCCGGACAACAGCCGAACACTGAAGCTTTCTTT.

This clonotype has ten or more counts. One junction end disagrees with the germline gene, perhaps due to a read error. The rearrangement links TRBV27 to TRBJ1-1; maybe TRBD1 (6 bases). There are 11 residues in the CDR3. Per germline, CDR1 MNHEY and CDR2 SMNVEV (reference sequence). CDR3 in DNA: TGTGCCAGCCAGGGGAACGCTGAAGCTTTCTTT. It encodes CASQGNAEAFF.

This clonotype was seen at least ten times. The rearrangement uses TRBV12-3 or TRBV12-4 and TRBJ2-7; either TRBD1 or TRBD2 may fit D (5 bases each). The CDR3 totals 11 residues. The V end was cut by 5 bases, the J end by 7 bases, with 9 bases between. CDR3 nucleotides: TGTGCCAGCAGTGGGGGTTGGGAGCAGTACTTC. Protein: CASSGGWEQYF.

This clonotype was detected only a few times. The chain links TRBV18 to TRBJ2-1; D uncertain. CDR1 KGHSH and CDR2 LQKENI come from the germline V gene. V lost 6 bases, J lost 16 bases, and 19 bases lay in between. The CDR3 length is 12 residues. The CDR3 DNA follows: TGTGCCAGCTCGCCAGGAGTTGAGGATGACTTCTTC. It encodes CASSPGVEDDFF.

This clonotype was observed many times. The chain links TRBV29-1 to TRBJ1-2; 11 nucleotides line up with TRBD1. With 7 bases clipped from V and 4 bases from J, the junction kept 5 bases outside the gene matches. Germline CDR1 reads SQVTM; CDR2 reads ANQGSEA. CDR3 length: 13 amino acids. The CDR3 coding sequence is TGCAGCGCCCGGACAGGGGGCTTCTATGGCTACACCTTC. This encodes CSARTGGFYGYTF.

The table lists this clonotype with many counts. J is TRBJ2-3 and V is TRBV25-1, with D uncertain. Germline V gives CDR1 MGHDK, CDR2 SYGVNS. V was pared by 5 bases and J by 0 bases, with 15 bases between. The length of the CDR3 is 16 residues. The CDR3 loop reads CASSPTLRPSTDTQYF. In DNA, the CDR3 is TGTGCCAGCAGTCCAACACTTAGGCCTAGCACAGATACGCAGTATTTT.

V and J are TRBV6-5 and TRBJ2-3, with D possibly TRBD1 on 6 matching bases. V gave up 4 bases and J gave up 2 bases, with 13 bases separating them. In germline, CDR1 is MNHEY, CDR2 SVGAGI. This CDR3 spans 15 amino acids. CDR3 loop: CASSSSGHFTDTQYF. DNA for the CDR3: TGTGCCAGCAGTTCCTCGGGACACTTCACAGATACGCAGTATTTT.